This T cell receptor beta chain came from a study of shared clonotypes between healthy human individuals. The V gene lost 6 bases and the J gene lost 3 bases, with 12 bases spanning the gap. There are 14 residues in the CDR3. CDR1 and CDR2 (germline): MNHEY, SVGAGI. Only in-frame clones appear in the TCRdb table, and some are missing; sequencing was by immunoSEQ multiplex PCR. The sample contains about 1.1 million clones, 75% to 80% of which appear only once. Specimen: memory CD4+ T cells from PBMCs. As to subset: CD45RA-negative fraction. J is TRBJ1-5 and V is TRBV6-5, with D tentatively TRBD1 (5 bases). The TCR comes from a man between 18 and 29 years old in good health. Some clones in this sample may be carry-over from other donors' samples. The CDR3 bases are TGTGCCAGCAGCTTCAGGGTAAACAATCAGCCCCAGCATTTT. It encodes CASSFRVNNQPQHF.